Following are 30 T cell receptor beta chains from one sample sequenced in a study of shared T cell receptors in the human thymus. Repertoires were generated with immunoSEQ multiplex PCR, while TCRdb's copy carries only in-frame clones and drops some. The sample records over 450,000 clones, around 78% being singletons. Separately, the same data were catalogued under a study of human thymus T cells.

The sample consisted of thymocytes. Receptors were obtained from a boy less than two years old with a congenital heart defect.

The gene calls are TRBV14 and TRBJ1-2, with D perhaps matching TRBD1 (6 bases). CDR1 SGHDN and CDR2 FVKESK come from the germline V gene. This CDR3 comprises 13 residues. The V end lost 0 bases, the J end lost 14 bases, and 16 bases lay between the germline ends. The CDR3: CASSQDREGVLTF. CDR3 bases: TGTGCCAGCAGCCAAGATCGGGAGGGGGTCCTTACCTTC. The whole variable domain, remainder taken from reference TRBV14 and TRBJ1-2, is EAGVTQFPSHSVIEKGQTVTLRCDPISGHDNLYWYRRVMGKEIKFLLHFVKESKQDESGMPNNRFLAERTGGTYSTLKVQPAELEDSGVYFCASSQDREGVLTFGSGTRLTVV.

CDR3 in amino acids: CASSFGTSGGYEQYF. DNA of the CDR3: TGTGCCAGCAGCTTCGGGACTAGCGGGGGCTACGAGCAGTACTTC. The chain uses TRBV11-2 and TRBJ2-7; 14 positions agree with TRBD2. Germline loops: CDR1 SGHAT, CDR2 FQNNGV. The CDR3 is 15 amino acids. The V gene end was trimmed by 3 bases and the J gene end by 3 bases; junction bases not matched to a gene: 1.

The V gene is TRBV5-4, the J gene TRBJ2-2, with D tentatively TRBD2 (5 bases). The CDR3 has 17 residues. The germline V gene has CDR1 SGHNT and CDR2 YYREEE (reference sequence). V lost 3 bases and J lost 3, with 18 bases in between. Here the CDR3 DNA reads TGTGCCAGCAGCTCCCGGCAAGCGGAAAGGGACACCGGGGAGCTGTTTTTT. Protein product: CASSSRQAERDTGELFF.

J is TRBJ2-7 and V is TRBV6-5; 9 nucleotides agree with TRBD2. Germline CDR1 reads MNHEY; CDR2 reads SVGAGI. There are 16 residues in the CDR3. Unmatched junction bases numbered 8, after V lost 4 bases and J lost 1 base. This chain's CDR3 is CASSLGGREASYEQYF. CDR3 in DNA: TGTGCCAGCAGTTTAGGCGGGAGGGAGGCTTCCTACGAGCAGTACTTC.

This sequence joins TRBV28 and TRBJ2-7; D is perhaps TRBD2 (6 bases). The CDR3 spans 15 residues. Trimming stripped 2 bases from V and 1 base from J, with 12 bases between. CDR1 and CDR2 (germline): MDHEN, SYDVKM. CDR3 sequence reads: CASSLGREPSYEQYF. The CDR3 DNA sequence: TGTGCCAGCAGTTTAGGGCGGGAACCTTCCTACGAGCAGTACTTC. The entire variable domain, with the rest obtained from reference TRBV28 and TRBJ2-7, is as follows: DVKVTQSSRYLVKRTGEKVFLECVQDMDHENMFWYRQDPGLGLRLIYFSYDVKMKEKGDIPEGYSVSREKKERFSLILESASTNQTSMYLCASSLGREPSYEQYFGPGTRLTVT.

The chain has TRBV19 and TRBJ2-7, with D possibly being TRBD1 (6 bases). Trimming removed 4 bases from V and 4 bases from J, with 11 bases in between. Germline V lookup: CDR1 LNHDA, CDR2 SQIVND (reference sequence). CDR3 length: 13 amino acids. The CDR3 DNA reads as TGTGCCAGTAGTACAATGACAGGTTACGAGCAGTACTTC. Protein: CASSTMTGYEQYF.

The rearrangement uses TRBV15 and TRBJ2-7; 8 bases map to TRBD1. Germline V gene data show CDR1 as LNHNV and CDR2 as YYDKDF (reference sequence). The CDR3 has 14 amino acids. The J segment lost 3 bases and the V segment lost 5 bases, leaving 6 bases of the junction unmatched. CDR3 sequence: CATSVPTGDYEQYF. The CDR3 DNA reads as TGTGCCACCAGCGTACCGACAGGGGACTACGAGCAGTACTTC.

This rearrangement joins TRBV5-4 to TRBJ2-7; 8 bases match TRBD2. Losses at the gene ends were 2 bases for V and 6 bases for J; bases not matched to a gene: 7. This CDR3 is built from 14 residues. Germline loops: CDR1 SGHNT, CDR2 YYREEE (reference sequence). The CDR3 loop is CASSFGVAGPEQYF. For the CDR3, the DNA is TGTGCCAGCAGCTTTGGTGTAGCGGGACCCGAGCAGTACTTC. Looking up the rest from reference TRBV5-4 and TRBJ2-7 gives the full variable domain: ETGVTQSPTHLIKTRGQQVTLRCSSQSGHNTVSWYQQALGQGPQFIFQYYREEENGRGNFPPRFSGLQFPNYSSELNVNALELDDSALYLCASSFGVAGPEQYFGPGTRLTVT.

This chain links TRBV30 with TRBJ2-1, with a weak D call TRBD1 (6 bases). With 5 bases removed from V and 12 bases from J, the gap between germline ends came to 14 bases. The CDR3 contains 11 residues. Germline lookup yields CDR1 GTSNPN and CDR2 SVGIG (reference sequence). In DNA form, the CDR3 reads TGTGCCTGGGTTCAGACAGGAAGGCAGTTCTTC. Translation gives CAWVQTGRQFF.

This clone was seen a handful of times. The chain links TRBV19 to TRBJ1-3; D not resolved. The germline gives CDR1 LNHDA, CDR2 SQIVND (reference sequence). V lost 7 bases to trimming and J lost 0 bases, with 10 bases between them. The CDR3 is 14 amino acids. The CDR3 DNA reads TGTGCCAGTAATGTCCCAGGCTCTGGAAACACCATATATTTT. It is translated as CASNVPGSGNTIYF.

The J gene is TRBJ2-7, the V gene TRBV12-5; 9 bases match TRBD2. After removal of 4 bases from V and 6 bases from J, the junction contained 4 bases not matched to a gene. Germline CDR1 reads LGHNT; CDR2 reads FRNRAP. The CDR3 has 13 residues. The CDR3 here is CASGSSGIVEQYF. In DNA, the CDR3 is TGTGCTAGTGGTTCTAGCGGGATTGTCGAGCAGTACTTC.

The chain recombines TRBV7-6 with TRBJ2-7; TRBD2 matches 7 bases. V lost 1 base to trimming and J lost 3 bases; unmatched junction nucleotides: 6. From germline, CDR1 is SGHVS and CDR2 FNYEAQ. This CDR3 comprises 15 residues. As DNA, the CDR3 is TGTGCCAGCAGCTTAGGCGGGAGTGATCTCTACGAGCAGTACTTC. Residues: CASSLGGSDLYEQYF.

This chain joins TRBV7-9 and TRBJ1-1; maybe TRBD1 (5 bases). This CDR3 is 15 amino acids long. Germline V gives CDR1 SEHNR, CDR2 FQNEAQ (reference sequence). Trimming removed 2 bases at V and 0 bases at J, with 10 bases between. CDR3 nucleotides: TGTGCCAGCAGCTTATCAGGGCCGATGAACACTGAAGCTTTCTTT. As protein: CASSLSGPMNTEAFF.

This clone came up a few times. The J gene is TRBJ1-5, the V gene TRBV19, with 10 positions matching TRBD1. Germline trimming cut 5 bases from V and 0 bases from J; bases unmatched to any gene: 7. From germline, CDR1 is LNHDA and CDR2 SQIVND (reference sequence). This CDR3 region has 17 residues. For the CDR3, the DNA is TGTGCCAGTAGTCAGGGGACAGGGGCCGCTAGCAATCAGCCCCAGCATTTT. As protein: CASSQGTGAASNQPQHF.

This clone was detected a few times. The chain employs TRBV13 and TRBJ2-2; 14 bases line up with TRBD2. Germline V gives CDR1 PRHDT, CDR2 FYEKMQ (reference sequence). V lost 6 bases to trimming and J lost 5 bases; unmatched junction nucleotides: 8. This CDR3 has 17 residues. The CDR3 region has the DNA TGTGCCAGCAGACCGGGACTAGCGGGAGATCGGACCGGGGAGCTGTTTTTT. Its translation is CASRPGLAGDRTGELFF.

The rearrangement uses TRBV14 and TRBJ2-2, with TRBD1 matching 7 bases. Germline CDR1 is SGHDN and CDR2 is FVKESK. V dropped 1 base and J dropped 3; count of bases not matched to a gene: 5. The CDR3 extends over 16 amino acids. CDR3: CASSQGRQGDTGELFF. For the CDR3, the DNA is TGTGCCAGCAGCCAAGGGAGGCAGGGGGACACCGGGGAGCTGTTTTTT.

The rearrangement links TRBV13 to TRBJ2-1, with D perhaps TRBD1 (6 bases). This CDR3 is built from 15 residues. V was trimmed by 1 base and J by 3 bases, leaving 10 bases between them. Germline V lookup: CDR1 PRHDT, CDR2 FYEKMQ (reference sequence). In DNA form, the CDR3 reads TGTGCCAGCAGCTTAGCCGGGACAAGCTACAATGAGCAGTTCTTC. Translated, it gives CASSLAGTSYNEQFF. Supplemented by reference TRBV13 and TRBJ2-1, the full variable domain reads AAGVIQSPRHLIKEKRETATLKCYPIPRHDTVYWYQQGPGQDPQFLISFYEKMQSDKGSIPDRFSAQQFSDYHSELNMSSLELGDSALYFCASSLAGTSYNEQFFGPGTRLTVL.

The chain is built from TRBV11-3 and TRBJ2-7; D ambiguous. Trimming took off 0 bases at V and 7 bases at J, with 10 bases between the two ends. Germline V CDR1 and CDR2: SGHNT, YENEEA. The CDR3 runs 13 residues. Here the CDR3 DNA reads TGTGCCAGCAGCTTAGAACGTGTCGGGGAGCAGTACTTC. It is translated as CASSLERVGEQYF. Filled out from reference TRBV11-3 and TRBJ2-7, the complete variable domain reads EAGVVQSPRYKIIEKKQPVAFWCNPISGHNTLYWYLQNLGQGPELLIRYENEEAVDDSQLPKDRFSAERLKGVDSTLKIQPAELGDSAVYLCASSLERVGEQYFGPGTRLTVT.

The V and J genes are TRBV19 and TRBJ1-1, with a tentative D call TRBD1 (5 bases). Germline assignment: CDR1 LNHDA and CDR2 SQIVND (reference sequence). This CDR3 comprises 11 residues. V was trimmed by 5 bases and J by 13 bases, leaving 14 bases between them. CDR3: CASSAGTDGFF. The DNA of the CDR3 is TGTGCCAGTAGTGCGGGGACGGACGGTTTCTTT.

This chain links TRBV19 with TRBJ1-1; D is ambiguous. CDR3 length equals 15 residues. V gave up 6 bases and J gave up 0 bases, with 14 bases separating them. The germline V gene has CDR1 LNHDA and CDR2 SQIVND (reference sequence). The CDR3 coding sequence is TGTGCCAGTAGATCGAGATCTCAGGTGAACACTGAAGCTTTCTTT. It specifies CASRSRSQVNTEAFF.

The rearrangement joins TRBV6-1 to TRBJ2-7, with a possible D match to TRBD2 (5 bases). The germline V gene has CDR1 MNHNS and CDR2 SASEGT. V was pared by 6 bases and J by 4 bases, with 13 bases between. The CDR3 extends over 13 amino acids. In nucleotides, the CDR3 is TGTGCCAGCAGAAGTGGGCTAGCTTACGAGCAGTACTTC. It translates to CASRSGLAYEQYF.

The V gene is TRBV23-1, the J gene TRBJ1-1; TRBD1 is a possible D gene (6 bases). TRBV23-1 is an open reading frame, and its role is uncertain. This CDR3 comprises 12 residues. Trimming took 8 bases from V and 2 from J, leaving 9 bases between them. CDR3 DNA: TGCGCCAGCGGGGGCCTCAACACTGAAGCTTTCTTT. Protein sequence: CASGGLNTEAFF.

This sequence joins TRBV4-1 and TRBJ2-7; D perhaps matches TRBD1 (6 bases). Germline V gene sequence: CDR1 MGHRA, CDR2 YSYEKL. The CDR3 covers 14 residues. V dropped 0 bases and J dropped 6 bases, with 12 bases sitting between them. The CDR3 loop is CASSQDSGVCEQYF. CDR3 coding DNA: TGCGCCAGCAGCCAAGATTCAGGGGTATGCGAGCAGTACTTC.

The chain is built from TRBV30 and TRBJ1-4; D is unresolved. Germline V gene sequence: CDR1 GTSNPN, CDR2 SVGIG (reference sequence). V lost 5 bases and J 8 bases, leaving 9 bases between the germline ends. CDR3 size: 11 residues. The CDR3 sequence is CAWLFREKLFF. DNA of the CDR3: TGTGCCTGGCTCTTTAGAGAAAAACTGTTTTTT. The full variable domain, its missing parts supplied by reference TRBV30 and TRBJ1-4, is SQTIHQWPATLVQPVGSPLSLECTVEGTSNPNLYWYRQAAGRGLQLLFYSVGIGQISSEVPQNLSASRPQDRQFILSSKKLLLSDSGFYLCAWLFREKLFFGSGTQLSVL.

The chain is built from TRBV4-3 and TRBJ2-2; D perhaps matches TRBD2 (6 bases). This CDR3 contains 13 residues. The germline V gene has CDR1 LGHNA and CDR2 YSLEER. V dropped 11 bases and J dropped 2 bases, with 12 bases sitting between them. CDR3 region: CAGEDPNTGELFF. The CDR3 DNA sequence: TGCGCCGGGGAGGACCCTAACACCGGGGAGCTGTTTTTT.

This chain uses TRBV30 with TRBJ2-1; 12 positions match TRBD2. After removal of 4 bases from V and 4 bases from J, the junction contained 17 bases not matched to a gene. Germline CDR1 and CDR2: GTSNPN and SVGIG (reference sequence). The CDR3 runs to 19 residues. Here the CDR3 DNA reads TGTGCCTGGACCCTGCTAGCGGGAGGGCCTGGTTCCGAATACAATGAGCAGTTCTTC. It codes for CAWTLLAGGPGSEYNEQFF.

The chain links TRBV6-6 to TRBJ2-7; 9 nucleotides agree with TRBD1. CDR1 and CDR2 (germline): MNHNY, SVGAGI (reference sequence). The CDR3 is 16 amino acids. The V segment lost 0 bases and the J segment 0 bases; nucleotides outside the gene matches: 3. CDR3 sequence (DNA): TGTGCCAGCAGTTACTCCGGGACAGGGAGCTCCTACGAGCAGTACTTC. Protein sequence: CASSYSGTGSSYEQYF.

The chain uses TRBV5-1 and TRBJ2-7, with 7 nucleotides matching TRBD1. CDR3 size: 14 residues. The ends lost 4 bases at V and 6 bases at J; junction bases unmatched: 10. Germline CDR1 SGHRS, CDR2 YFSETQ. The CDR3, as DNA: TGCGCCAGCAGCCGACCGGGACAGTCTGGCGAGCAGTACTTC. Protein product: CASSRPGQSGEQYF. The full variable domain, rest sourced from reference TRBV5-1 and TRBJ2-7, is KAGVTQTPRYLIKTRGQQVTLSCSPISGHRSVSWYQQTPGQGLQFLFEYFSETQRNKGNFPGRFSGRQFSNSRSEMNVSTLELGDSALYLCASSRPGQSGEQYFGPGTRLTVT.

The V and J genes are TRBV7-9 and TRBJ2-7; 9 nucleotides agree with TRBD2. Germline V gives CDR1 SEHNR, CDR2 FQNEAQ (reference sequence). The CDR3 has 15 amino acids. Trimming cost V 5 bases and J 4 bases; bases outside gene matches: 9. The CDR3 nucleotides are TGTGCCAGCAGCGCCCGTGCGGGGGGGGGATACGAGCAGTACTTC. The encoded protein is CASSARAGGGYEQYF.

As concerns this clone: This sample also contains other DNA sequences that code for the same CDR3. The chain employs TRBV20-1 and TRBJ2-5; D unclear. Germline V gives CDR1 DFQATT, CDR2 SNEGSKA (reference sequence). V lost 5 bases to trimming and J lost 3 bases, with 7 bases between them. The length of the CDR3 is 11 residues. The CDR3 protein is CSARPEETQYF. Written as DNA, the CDR3 is TGCAGTGCTCGTCCAGAAGAGACCCAGTACTTC.